The 14 T cell receptor beta chains below all came from one sample that was sequenced in a study of shared clonotypes between healthy human individuals (dated by TCRdb to the early 2020s). The library relied on the immunoSEQ multiplex PCR assay. Held by TCRdb, this immuneACCESS table contains in-frame sequences only and omits some clones. Under half of the omission traces to an unresolved V gene where checked; the cause of the rest is unknown. Present in this sample are about 550,000 clones, about 95% of which were seen just once. The ten largest clonotypes hold 0.11% of the sample. CD8 naive samples were obtained by positive selection for CCR7 among CD45RO-negative cells, yielding a CD45RA+CCR7+ population from which TemRA cells were excluded. The source material was naive CD8+ T cells sorted from blood. Interpreted using the paper, the cell subset or site label stands for: CD45RA+CCR7+. The receptors derive from a young woman in good health.

This clone was observed a few times. J is TRBJ2-1 and V is TRBV29-1; D gene unclear. The CDR3 totals 12 residues. Germline CDR1 is SQVTM and CDR2 is ANQGSEA. V gave up 4 bases and J gave up 8 bases, with 12 bases separating them. In DNA, the CDR3 is TGCAGCGTTGTCTTATTGGGGTATGAGCAGTTCTTC. Translating gives CSVVLLGYEQFF.

The chain carries TRBV5-1 and TRBJ2-5; D perhaps matches TRBD2 (5 bases). This CDR3 contains 15 residues. V was cut by 0 bases and J by 2 bases, with 11 bases left in between. Germline-derived CDR1 and CDR2 are SGHRS and YFSETQ. In DNA form, the CDR3 reads TGCGCCAGCAGCTTGGGAGGAGGCAGTCAAGAGACCCAGTACTTC. Translation: CASSLGGGSQETQYF.

CDR3 nucleotides: TGTGCCAGCATTGACAGGGAAAAACTGTTTTTT. As protein: CASIDREKLFF. The V call is TRBV6-1, the J call TRBJ1-4; maybe TRBD1 (6 bases). This CDR3 is built from 11 residues. The germline CDR1 and CDR2 sequences are MNHNS and SASEGT. Trimming removed 7 bases from V and 8 bases from J, with 8 bases in between.

Details on this clone: Other DNA sequences in this sample translate to the same CDR3. The rearrangement uses TRBV5-6 and TRBJ2-7; 7 bases map to TRBD1. CDR1 and CDR2 from the germline V gene are SGHDT and YYEEEE. Germline trimming cut 0 bases from V and 7 bases from J; bases unmatched to any gene: 1. This CDR3 has 12 residues. CDR3 loop: CASSLGTGEQYF. The CDR3 DNA sequence: TGTGCCAGCAGCTTGGGGACAGGAGAGCAGTACTTC.

On this clone itself: Other DNA sequences in the same sample also yield this CDR3. The chain recombines TRBV5-4 with TRBJ2-7; 12 bases agree with TRBD2. The CDR3 is 15 residues long. V lost 2 bases to trimming and J lost 1 base; unmatched junction nucleotides: 1. Germline loops: CDR1 SGHNT, CDR2 YYREEE (reference sequence). CDR3 sequence (DNA): TGTGCCAGCAGCTTACTAGCGGGAGGATCCTACGAGCAGTACTTC. Its translation: CASSLLAGGSYEQYF.

The V and J genes are TRBV4-1 and TRBJ1-1; the D is unclear. V lost 6 bases and J lost 5, with 16 bases in between. The CDR3 is 14 residues long. Germline V gene lookup returns CDR1 MGHRA and CDR2 YSYEKL. The CDR3 bases are TGCGCCAGCAGTCCAGTTCAGTCGGGTACTGAAGCTTTCTTT. This sequence encodes CASSPVQSGTEAFF.

The V call is TRBV27, the J call TRBJ2-7; 11 bases agree with TRBD1. CDR3 size: 13 residues. J gave up 6 bases and V 5 bases, and 3 bases lay outside the gene matches. Germline loops: CDR1 MNHEY, CDR2 SMNVEV (reference sequence). The CDR3 DNA is TGTGCCAGCAGTATCGGGACAGGGGGCGAGCAGTACTTC. Its protein product is CASSIGTGGEQYF.

The V call is TRBV9, the J call TRBJ1-2, with D tentatively TRBD1 (5 bases). The CDR3 is 14 residues long. V lost 3 bases and J 4 bases, leaving 13 bases between the germline ends. CDR1 is SGDLS, CDR2 YYNGEE, per germline. The CDR3 reads CASSEEMTVYGYTF. CDR3 sequence (DNA): TGTGCCAGCAGCGAGGAAATGACAGTCTATGGCTACACCTTC.

V usage is TRBV18 and J usage is TRBJ1-2; 7 nucleotides align to TRBD1. Per germline, CDR1 KGHSH and CDR2 LQKENI. This CDR3 has 15 amino acids. Trimming cost V 3 bases and J 5 bases; bases outside gene matches: 9. The CDR3 sequence: CASSPEAGGWYGYTF. As DNA, the CDR3 is TGTGCCAGCTCACCCGAAGCAGGGGGTTGGTATGGCTACACCTTC.

To note about this clone: Within the sample, other DNA sequences also encode this same CDR3. This chain links TRBV9 with TRBJ2-7, with D maybe TRBD2 (5 bases). This CDR3 is 15 amino acids long. The germline V gene has CDR1 SGDLS and CDR2 YYNGEE. Between the trimmed V and J ends, which lost 3 bases and 1 base, there was a span of 14 bases. CDR3 amino acids: CASSAGLSGSYEQYF. The CDR3, as DNA: TGTGCCAGCAGCGCCGGACTGAGTGGGTCCTACGAGCAGTACTTC.

This rearrangement joins TRBV13 to TRBJ1-3; D is unresolved. The CDR3 loop spans 15 amino acids. V dropped 5 bases and J dropped 4 bases, with 15 bases sitting between them. From germline, CDR1 is PRHDT and CDR2 FYEKMQ (reference sequence). The CDR3, as DNA: TGTGCCAGCAGCGGAGCACGGGTCGGGGGAAACACCATATATTTT. The encoded protein is CASSGARVGGNTIYF.

The count of this clone is one. V and J are TRBV28 and TRBJ2-7; D unclear. Trimming took 7 bases from V and 2 from J, leaving 18 bases between them. This CDR3 has 15 residues. Germline V lookup: CDR1 MDHEN, CDR2 SYDVKM. CDR3 sequence (DNA): TGTGCCAGCACCGCCGGCACCGGGTCCCCCTACGAGCAGTACTTC. It codes for CASTAGTGSPYEQYF.

The rearrangement joins TRBV5-6 to TRBJ1-2; D not resolved. The CDR3 covers 13 residues. V was clipped by 4 bases and J by 8 bases, with 15 bases between them. Germline V gene sequence: CDR1 SGHDT, CDR2 YYEEEE. CDR3 in DNA: TGTGCCAGCAGCGAAATGACCGATAGCGGCTACACCTTC. Protein: CASSEMTDSGYTF. The entire variable domain, with the rest obtained from reference TRBV5-6 and TRBJ1-2, is as follows: DAGVTQSPTHLIKTRGQQVTLRCSPKSGHDTVSWYQQALGQGPQFIFQYYEEEERQRGNFPDRFSGHQFPNYSSELNVNALLLGDSALYLCASSEMTDSGYTFGSGTRLTVV.

The V and J genes are TRBV5-1 and TRBJ2-1; 10 bases match TRBD1. CDR1 is SGHRS and CDR2 is YFSETQ in the germline V gene. V lost 7 bases, J lost 8 bases, and 6 bases stayed unmatched. The CDR3 sequence is 13 residues long. Here the CDR3 reads CASRDRGLHEQFF. CDR3 bases: TGCGCCAGCCGGGACAGGGGTTTGCATGAGCAGTTCTTC.